This TCR beta chain was recorded in a study of Ad26.COV2.S vaccination and SARS-CoV-2 variants. Per germline, CDR1 MNHEY and CDR2 SMNVEV (reference sequence). The V end was cut by 7 bases, the J end by 8 bases, with 9 bases between. The length of the CDR3 is 12 residues. The protocol was immunoSEQ multiplex PCR, while the TCRdb copy is restricted to in-frame clones and leaves out a portion. The profile shows roughly 350,000 clones, less than 90% of them singletons. Whole-study findings and limits: Placebo and vaccine recipients had non-spike TCR breadth that was similar. Possible underestimation of total T cell responses by the TCR breadth and depth analyses was noted.

This clone was recorded only once. What it binds is not known. Treatment of the sample: some 19 received Ad26.COV2.S at low or high dose, single or two shots; several received placebo; per-sample allocation not given. Each sample was drawn 63 days after the first injection (of vaccine or placebo). A Boston adult aged 18-55 years was the donor. Its platform was an Ad26 vector, and its expressed antigen was Wuhan-strain SARS-CoV-2 spike. The source material was peripheral blood, sampled in a trial of Ad26.COV2.S vaccine versus placebo. This rearrangement joins TRBV27 to TRBJ1-6; D call uncertain. This clonotype was sampled from a person between 18 and 65 years old who received the Ad26.COV2.S COVID-19 vaccine or a placebo. CDR3 coding DNA: TGTGCCAGCACCTCCGGGGATTCACCCCTCCACTTT. This codes for CASTSGDSPLHF.